A selection of T cell receptor beta chains follows, all from one sample in a study of T cell changes during pregnancy in multiple sclerosis. TCRdb's table, derived via immunoSEQ multiplex PCR, lists solely in-frame clones and lacks some. The data show tens of thousands of clones, less than 90% seen once. Here the sequenced sample was peripheral blood, taken before pregnancy. The receptors originated from a female donor with multiple sclerosis, enrolled in a pregnancy study. Each CDR3 is given with its conserved first and last residue. D genes are given only for firm matches. The size entry is marked missing in some rows and otherwise reads once, few, many or a size class.

.,TRBD2,TRBJ2-1,TRBV30,CAWEALRLAGGSEQFF,TGTGCCTGGGAAGCCCTGAGACTAGCGGGGGGGAGTGAGCAGTTCTTC
.,.,TRBJ1-1,TRBV5-1,CASSPTGGTTNTEAFF,TGCGCCAGCAGCCCCACTGGCGGGACTACGAACACTGAAGCTTTCTTT
.,.,TRBJ1-5,TRBV30,CAWSGADQPQHF,TGTGCCTGGAGTGGGGCAGATCAGCCCCAGCATTTT
.,TRBD2,TRBJ2-1,TRBV7-9,CASSFLAGNPLFF,TGTGCCAGCAGCTTTCTAGCGGGAAACCCCCTCTTCTTC
.,TRBD1,TRBJ1-2,TRBV30,CAGMTGPHTF,TGTGCCGGAATGACAGGGCCCCACACCTTC
.,TRBD1,TRBJ2-7,TRBV7-2,CASSELQGAQYF,TGTGCCAGCAGCGAGCTACAGGGGGCGCAGTACTTC
.,.,TRBJ1-1,TRBV27,CASSLTPFTTRVTEAFF,TGTGCCAGCAGTTTAACTCCCTTTACAACCAGGGTCACTGAAGCTTTCTTT
once,TRBD1,TRBJ2-7,TRBV27,CASKKKVDRGEQYF,TGTGCCTCCAAAAAGAAGGTCGACAGGGGCGAGCAGTACTTC
.,TRBD1,TRBJ1-2,TRBV19,CASSEDRGVGGYTF,TGTGCCAGTAGTGAAGACAGGGGGGTAGGAGGCTACACCTTC
.,TRBD1,TRBJ1-1,TRBV5-1,CASSLGGQGDTEAFF,TGCGCCAGCAGCTTGGGGGGACAGGGGGACACTGAAGCTTTCTTT
.,.,TRBJ2-1,TRBV14,CASSQDDLASYNEQFF,TGTGCCAGCAGCCAAGATGACCTAGCGAGCTACAATGAGCAGTTCTTC
.,.,TRBJ2-5,TRBV5-6,CASSLRIGSSETQYF,TGTGCCAGCAGCTTGAGGATAGGGAGTTCGGAGACCCAGTACTTC
.,.,TRBJ2-3,TRBV10-1,CASSRGHSTDTQYF,TGCGCCAGCAGTCGCGGACATAGCACAGATACGCAGTATTTT
.,.,TRBJ2-2,TRBV11-2,CASSPSWTASTGELFF,TGTGCCAGCAGCCCCAGCTGGACAGCAAGCACCGGGGAGCTGTTTTTT
.,TRBD2,TRBJ2-3,TRBV4-1,CASSQGLAGTDTQYF,TGCGCCAGCAGCCAAGGACTAGCGGGCACAGATACGCAGTATTTT
.,.,TRBJ1-1,TRBV7-2,CASSLREMSEAFF,TGTGCCAGCAGCTTGCGGGAAATGAGTGAAGCTTTCTTT
.,TRBD1,TRBJ2-1,TRBV7-9,CASSFTGVSEQFF,TGTGCCAGCAGCTTTACAGGGGTTAGTGAGCAGTTCTTC